Below are 19 T cell receptor beta chains sequenced from a single sample in a study of control samples from healthy donors and cancer patients. The table came from immunoSEQ multiplex PCR; TCRdb's copy has only in-frame clones and leaves some out. Of 95,000 to 130,000 clones in the sample, roughly 92% were seen once. The source material was blood. Every receptor here comes from a man aged 25 to 40 in good health.

This chain links TRBV28 with TRBJ2-5; D is unclear. Germline values: CDR1 MDHEN, CDR2 SYDVKM. The CDR3 loop spans 11 amino acids. The V gene lost 3 bases and the J gene lost 5 bases, with 4 bases spanning the gap. This chain's CDR3 is CASSLGETQYF. CDR3 nucleotide sequence: TGTGCCAGCAGTTTGGGCGAGACCCAGTACTTC.

This rearrangement joins TRBV11-2 to TRBJ2-5, with a weak D call TRBD2 (6 bases). Germline CDR1 is SGHAT and CDR2 is FQNNGV. Trimming shortened V by 5 bases and J by 1 base, and 14 bases separated the two germline ends. CDR3 size: 15 residues. CDR3 region: CASSLGAGTQETQYF. For the CDR3, the DNA is TGTGCCAGCAGCCTCGGTGCGGGGACCCAAGAGACCCAGTACTTC.

The CDR3 coding sequence is TGTGCCAGTAGACCGAGGGGGGCCCCCAAGAGCGGGGAGCTGTTTTTT. Residues: CASRPRGAPKSGELFF. The rearrangement links TRBV19 to TRBJ2-2, with D perhaps assigned TRBD1 or TRBD2 (6 bases each). Trimming took 6 bases from V and 7 from J, leaving 21 bases between them. This CDR3 has 16 residues. From germline, CDR1 is LNHDA and CDR2 SQIVND (reference sequence).

The chain uses TRBV6-1 and TRBJ1-1; D perhaps matches TRBD1 (6 bases). The CDR3 runs 17 residues. Germline assignment: CDR1 MNHNS and CDR2 SASEGT. The V gene lost 3 bases and the J gene lost 1 base, with 18 bases spanning the gap. In nucleotides, the CDR3 is TGTGCCAGCAGTGATTACACAATCAGGGGTCAGAACACTGAAGCTTTCTTT. As protein: CASSDYTIRGQNTEAFF.

The chain joins TRBV5-6 to TRBJ2-3; unclear D gene. The CDR3 totals 15 residues. Deletions cut 0 bases from V and 2 bases from J, with 10 bases between. Germline V gives CDR1 SGHDT, CDR2 YYEEEE. Here the CDR3 reads CASSLVSGSTDTQYF. Written as DNA, the CDR3 is TGTGCCAGCAGCTTGGTTTCGGGCTCCACAGATACGCAGTATTTT.

The V call is TRBV11-2, the J call TRBJ1-5; D uncertain. Germline CDR1 reads SGHAT; CDR2 reads FQNNGV. CDR3 length: 13 residues. The V gene lost 5 bases and the J gene lost 6 bases, with 11 bases spanning the gap. CDR3 protein: CASSPDKGQPQHF. DNA of the CDR3: TGTGCCAGCAGCCCAGACAAGGGTCAGCCCCAGCATTTT.

The gene calls are TRBV2 and TRBJ2-5; 8 positions agree with TRBD1. CDR1 is SNHLY, CDR2 FYNNEI, per germline. The CDR3 loop spans 14 amino acids. J gave up 6 bases and V 6 bases, and 9 bases lay outside the gene matches. The CDR3 sequence: CASSRQGLLKTQYF. CDR3 sequence (DNA): TGTGCCAGCAGCCGACAGGGGTTGTTAAAGACCCAGTACTTC.

The V call is TRBV18, the J call TRBJ2-1; tentative D call: TRBD1 (5 bases). Germline values: CDR1 KGHSH, CDR2 LQKENI. Trimming cost V 0 bases and J 7 bases, with 7 bases left between them. The CDR3 is 13 amino acids. Here the CDR3 DNA reads TGTGCCAGCTCACCACCAGGGGCTAATGAGCAGTTCTTC. Translated, it gives CASSPPGANEQFF.

The gene calls are TRBV9 and TRBJ2-1, with D unresolved. Trimming took off 0 bases at V and 6 bases at J, with 7 bases between the two ends. The CDR3 has 13 amino acids. Germline CDR1 and CDR2: SGDLS and YYNGEE. The CDR3 nucleotides are TGTGCCAGCAGCGTAGGTTATCTCAATGAGCAGTTCTTC. Encoded protein: CASSVGYLNEQFF.

The chain recombines TRBV21-1 with TRBJ2-5; the table assigns TRBD2, which was not confirmed against the DNA. TRBV21-1 counts as a pseudogene. The CDR3 spans 16 residues. CDR3 coding DNA: TGTGCCAGCAGCAAACGCCGTTCGCACGAGCAAGAGACCCAGTACTTC. This sequence encodes CASSKRRSHEQETQYF.

The CDR3 bases are TGTGCCAGCAGTGAGTTAGGAGGGACCTCCTACGAGCAGTACTTC. Residues: CASSELGGTSYEQYF. This rearrangement joins TRBV2 to TRBJ2-7, with a weak D call TRBD2 (6 bases). Germline V gene lookup returns CDR1 SNHLY and CDR2 FYNNEI. The CDR3 covers 15 residues. The germline V and J ends were trimmed by 3 bases and 0 bases, with 12 bases remaining between them.

The rearrangement uses TRBV7-9 and TRBJ2-5, with 8 nucleotides matching TRBD2. Germline assignment: CDR1 SEHNR and CDR2 FQNEAQ (reference sequence). The CDR3 contains 15 residues. V shed 3 bases and J 4 bases; nucleotides not matched to a gene: 7. Here the CDR3 reads CASSFRGGLGETQYF. The CDR3 DNA sequence: TGTGCCAGCAGCTTCCGGGGGGGGCTCGGAGAGACCCAGTACTTC. Combining the CDR3 with reference TRBV7-9 and TRBJ2-5 gives the whole variable domain DTGVSQNPRHKITKRGQNVTFRCDPISEHNRLYWYRQTLGQGPEFLTYFQNEAQLEKSRLLSDRFSAERPKGSFSTLEIQRTEQGDSAMYLCASSFRGGLGETQYFGPGTRLLVL.

The chain uses TRBV28 and TRBJ1-5; D call uncertain. The germline gives CDR1 MDHEN, CDR2 SYDVKM. This CDR3 comprises 14 residues. The V end lost 6 bases, the J end lost 3 bases, and 12 bases lay between the germline ends. The CDR3 region has the DNA TGTGCCAGCAGGAAGGAGTACATCAATCAGCCCCAGCATTTT. Amino acids: CASRKEYINQPQHF.

CDR3 in DNA: TGTGCCAGCAGCCCTACCACGGGACAGGCCTATGGCTACACCTTC. This encodes CASSPTTGQAYGYTF. The chain couples TRBV11-2 to TRBJ1-2, with 8 bases that match TRBD1. J was trimmed by 4 bases and V by 5 bases; bases with no gene match: 9. This CDR3 spans 15 amino acids. The germline gives CDR1 SGHAT, CDR2 FQNNGV.

A few counts support this clone. The gene calls are TRBV6-5 and TRBJ1-1; D is uncertain. Deletions cut 6 bases from V and 0 bases from J, with 8 bases between. Germline V lookup: CDR1 MNHEY, CDR2 SVGAGI. This CDR3 contains 13 residues. Written as DNA, the CDR3 is TGTGCCAGCAGACTCGGACTGAACACTGAAGCTTTCTTT. Translated, it gives CASRLGLNTEAFF.

As for this clone: One end of the junction does not line up with germline, which may come from a read error. The chain is built from TRBV7-2 and TRBJ1-5; TRBD1 might be the D (6 bases). CDR3 length: 14 amino acids. CDR1 SGHTA and CDR2 FQGNSA come from the germline V gene. The CDR3 DNA reads TGTGCCAGCAGCCTAGCCAGGGGAGGTCAGCCCCAGCATTTT. It yields the protein CASSLARGGQPQHF.

The rearrangement uses TRBV4-2 and TRBJ1-5; no clear D. V dropped 0 bases and J dropped 5 bases, with 11 bases sitting between them. CDR1 is LGHNA and CDR2 is YNFKEQ in the germline V gene. The CDR3 spans 15 residues. CDR3 region: CASSQEGRAHQPQHF. Written as DNA, the CDR3 is TGTGCCAGCAGCCAAGAAGGAAGGGCTCATCAGCCCCAGCATTTT.

The chain combines TRBV7-9 with TRBJ1-2; D is unclear. Trimming shortened V by 3 bases and J by 3 bases, and 8 bases separated the two germline ends. The CDR3 contains 13 residues. The germline CDR1 and CDR2 sequences are SEHNR and FQNEAQ (reference sequence). The CDR3 sequence is CASSFPRDYGYTF. The CDR3 DNA sequence: TGTGCCAGCAGCTTTCCCCGGGACTATGGCTACACCTTC.

This clone was seen a single time. The rearrangement links TRBV5-5 to TRBJ2-7; a possible D gene is TRBD2 (6 bases). Germline V gene lookup returns CDR1 SGHKS and CDR2 YYEKEE (reference sequence). V was cut by 1 base and J by 1 base, with 15 bases left in between. CDR3 length: 16 amino acids. The CDR3 is CASSLFVGGESYEQYV. CDR3 DNA: TGTGCCAGCAGCTTGTTCGTCGGAGGGGAGTCCTACGAGCAGTACGTC.